These T cell receptor beta chains were read from a single sample in a study of blood T cell repertoires in COVID-19. Sequencing used immunoSEQ multiplex PCR; TCRdb keeps in-frame clones, though not all of them. The profile shows about 36,000 clones, around nine tenths of them singletons. Sequencing used peripheral blood. The receptors come from a human donor in a cohort sampled during active COVID-19. Both conserved end residues are part of each CDR3. The D gene is left open where the match is weak.

. | TRBJ1-6 | TRBV18 | TGTGCCAGCTCATTAGACGGGGCACCCCTCCACTTT | CASSLDGAPLHF
TRBD1 | TRBJ1-5 | TRBV6-2/TRBV6-3 | TGTGCCAGCAGCCCAGTAGACAGGGGTCAGCCCCAGCATTTT | CASSPVDRGQPQHF
. | TRBJ1-6 | TRBV5-6 | TGTGCCAGCAGCACCCGGGACACGAATTCACCCCTCCACTTT | CASSTRDTNSPLHF
. | TRBJ1-2 | TRBV14 | TGTGCCAGCAGCCAAGGGGAGAACTATGGCTACACCTTC | CASSQGENYGYTF
TRBD1 | TRBJ1-3 | TRBV6-5 | TGTGCCAGCATGGGGCCGACAGGGCATGGAAACACCATATATTTT | CASMGPTGHGNTIYF
TRBD2 | TRBJ2-5 | TRBV19 | TGTGCCAGTAGTATAGTGGTCGGGGGGTCCGCCCGAGAGACCCAGTACTTC | CASSIVVGGSARETQYF
TRBD1 | TRBJ1-3 | TRBV27 | TGTGCCAGCAGTTTATCCCGGGACAGACCCTCTGGAAACACCATATATTTT | CASSLSRDRPSGNTIYF
. | TRBJ2-7 | TRBV5-5 | TGTGCCAGCAGCTTCGACCCTAGGGAGCAGTACTTC | CASSFDPREQYF
. | TRBJ2-2 | TRBV6-2/TRBV6-3 | TGTGCCAGCAGTTACGCGGTTGAGGACACCGGGGAGCTGTTTTTT | CASSYAVEDTGELFF
TRBD1 | TRBJ1-5 | TRBV6-1 | TGTGCCAGCAGTGAGACAGGGAGGAGGCAGCCCCAGCATTTT | CASSETGRRQPQHF